This T cell receptor beta chain derives from a study of blood T cell repertoires in COVID-19. Method: immunoSEQ multiplex PCR; TCRdb's copy keeps in-frame clones and lacks some. This table holds some 180,000 clones, 75% to 85% found once. Sequenced material: peripheral blood. This sequence was found in a man in his 60s with acute or convalescent COVID-19.

The CDR3 spells CASSRASEQYF. DNA for the CDR3: TGTGCCAGCAGTCGTGCAAGCGAGCAGTATTTT. The chain recombines TRBV27 with TRBJ2-3, with no clear D. The CDR3 runs to 11 residues. Germline V CDR1 and CDR2: MNHEY, SMNVEV (reference sequence). V lost 5 bases and J lost 11, with 11 bases in between.